This T cell receptor beta chain appears in the sequencing data of a study of CD8 T cells in ankylosing spondylitis. This clonotype appeared many times. Antigen: not known. General observations from the study: For ankylosing spondylitis blood, a TCR beta motif of eight or nine highly homologous variants appeared characteristic.

J lost 2 bases, V lost 5 bases, and 8 bases had no gene match. The length of the CDR3 is 16 residues. The germline V gene encodes CDR1 SEHNR and CDR2 FQNEAQ (reference sequence). TCRdb re-called the 5' RACE reads through MiXCR, storing one row per CDR3 protein. The data hold 90,000 to 100,000 distinct CDR3 sequences, with about 8.5% observed a single time. This receptor was taken from a male donor with ankylosing spondylitis or in good health (not recorded which). This chain uses TRBV7-9 with TRBJ2-3; 9 bases fit TRBD2. Sequencing input: blood, either unsorted or a sorted T cell fraction (not recorded which). CDR3 protein: CASSLIAGEITDTQYF. The CDR3, as DNA: TGTGCCAGCAGCCTCATAGCGGGAGAGATCACAGATACGCAGTATTTT.